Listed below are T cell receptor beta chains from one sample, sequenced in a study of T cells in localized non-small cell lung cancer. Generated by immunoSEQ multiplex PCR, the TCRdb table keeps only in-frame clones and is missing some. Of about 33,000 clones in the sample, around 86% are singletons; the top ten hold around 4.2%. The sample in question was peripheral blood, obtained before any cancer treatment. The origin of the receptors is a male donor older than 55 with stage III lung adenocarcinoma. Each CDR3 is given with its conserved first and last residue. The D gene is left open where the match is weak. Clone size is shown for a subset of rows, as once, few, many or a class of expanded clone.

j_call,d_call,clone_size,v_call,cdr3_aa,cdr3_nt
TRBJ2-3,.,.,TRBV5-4,CASSLAAGQRDTQYF,TGTGCCAGCAGCTTGGCGGCCGGCCAACGAGATACGCAGTATTTT
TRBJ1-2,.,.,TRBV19,CASSIYTDYGYTF,TGTGCCAGTAGTATATATACAGACTATGGCTACACCTTC
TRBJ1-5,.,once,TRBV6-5,CASSWDSNQPQHF,TGTGCCAGCAGTTGGGACAGCAATCAGCCCCAGCATTTT
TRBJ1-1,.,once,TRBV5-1,CASSSTGGEVEAFF,TGCGCCAGCAGCTCTACCGGGGGGGAAGTAGAAGCTTTCTTT
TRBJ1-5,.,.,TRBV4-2,CASSQELEVYQPQHF,TGTGCCAGCAGCCAAGAATTGGAAGTCTACCAGCCCCAGCATTTT
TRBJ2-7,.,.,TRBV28,CAITGANWAEQYF,TGTGCCATCACAGGCGCCAACTGGGCCGAGCAGTACTTC
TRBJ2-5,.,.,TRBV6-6,CASSPPDSQETQYF,TGTGCCAGCAGTCCCCCCGACAGTCAAGAGACCCAGTACTTC
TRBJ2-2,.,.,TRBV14,CASSQVPGTGELFF,TGTGCCAGCAGCCAAGTACCAGGGACCGGGGAGCTGTTTTTT
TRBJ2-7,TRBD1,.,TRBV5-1,CASSPQGGYEQYF,TGCGCCAGCAGCCCACAGGGGGGATACGAGCAGTACTTC
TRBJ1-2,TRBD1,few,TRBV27,CASRWAGGETGYTF,TGTGCCAGCAGATGGGCAGGGGGCGAAACTGGCTACACCTTC
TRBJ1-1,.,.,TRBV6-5,CASRPTGNTEAFF,TGTGCCAGCAGACCGACGGGGAACACTGAAGCTTTCTTT
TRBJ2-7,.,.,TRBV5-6,CASSSPVLGSSYEQYF,TGTGCCAGCAGCTCCCCCGTTTTGGGTAGCTCCTACGAGCAGTACTTC
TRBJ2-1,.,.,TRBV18,CASSVDQNNEQFF,TGTGCCAGCTCGGTCGACCAGAACAATGAGCAGTTCTTC
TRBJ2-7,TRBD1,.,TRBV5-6,CASSLGARGFNEQYF,TGTGCCAGCAGCTTGGGTGCCAGGGGGTTTAACGAGCAGTACTTC
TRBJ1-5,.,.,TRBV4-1,CASSQAPTVHSNQPQHF,TGCGCCAGCAGCCAGGCCCCGACGGTTCATAGCAATCAGCCCCAGCATTTT
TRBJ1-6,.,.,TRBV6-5,CASRTNSPLHF,TGTGCCAGCAGGACTAATTCACCCCTCCACTTT
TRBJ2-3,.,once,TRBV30,CAWSPVDPAVTDTQYF,TGTGCCTGGAGTCCGGTTGACCCGGCGGTTACAGATACGCAGTATTTT
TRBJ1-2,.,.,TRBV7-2,CASSLNVGGYTF,TGTGCCAGCAGCTTAAATGTAGGCGGCTACACCTTC
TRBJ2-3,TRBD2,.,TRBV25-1,CASSLRGAPRDTQYF,TGTGCCAGCAGCTTGCGGGGGGCTCCCCGTGATACGCAGTATTTT
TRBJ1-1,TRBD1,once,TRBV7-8,CASSVNGQGLSFF,TGTGCCAGCAGCGTGAACGGACAGGGATTATCTTTCTTT
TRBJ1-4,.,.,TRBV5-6,CASSLARGGGEKLFF,TGTGCCAGCAGCTTGGCCCGTGGAGGCGGTGAAAAACTGTTTTTT
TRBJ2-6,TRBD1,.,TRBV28,CASSPGTGGAGANVLTF,TGTGCCAGCAGTCCCGGGACAGGGGGCGCTGGGGCCAACGTCCTGACTTTC
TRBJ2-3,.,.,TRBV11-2,CASSQDILTDTQYF,TGTGCCAGCAGTCAGGACATCCTCACAGATACGCAGTATTTT
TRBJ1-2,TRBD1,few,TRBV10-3,CAISAGTGYDGYTF,TGTGCCATCAGCGCGGGGACAGGGTATGATGGCTACACCTTC
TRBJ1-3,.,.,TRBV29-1,CSVEDSRGGNTIYF,TGCAGCGTTGAAGATTCCCGGGGAGGAAACACCATATATTTT
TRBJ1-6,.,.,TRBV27,CASSLLGGSPLHF,TGTGCCAGCAGTTTATTGGGGGGTTCACCCCTCCACTTT
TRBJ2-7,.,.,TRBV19,CASVGADYEQYF,TGTGCCAGTGTGGGGGCTGACTACGAGCAGTACTTC
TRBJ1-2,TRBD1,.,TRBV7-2,CASSFAPTGTSNYGYTF,TGTGCCAGCAGCTTCGCTCCGACAGGGACCTCTAACTATGGCTACACCTTC
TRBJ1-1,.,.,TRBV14,CASSLGQTNTEAFF,TGTGCCAGCAGCCTTGGACAGACAAACACTGAAGCTTTCTTT